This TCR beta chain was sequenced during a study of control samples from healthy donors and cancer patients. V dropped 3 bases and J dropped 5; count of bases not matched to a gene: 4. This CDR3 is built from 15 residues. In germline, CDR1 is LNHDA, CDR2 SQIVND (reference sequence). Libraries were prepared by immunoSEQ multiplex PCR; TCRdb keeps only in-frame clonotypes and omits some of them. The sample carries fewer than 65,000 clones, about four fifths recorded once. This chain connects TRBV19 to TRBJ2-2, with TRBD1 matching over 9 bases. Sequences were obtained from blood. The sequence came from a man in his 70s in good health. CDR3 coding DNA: TGTGCCAGTAGTATCCCTGGACAGGGGACCGGGGAGCTGTTTTTT. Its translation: CASSIPGQGTGELFF.